The 27 T cell receptor beta chains in this list originate from one sample, sequenced in a study of CD4 T cells in relation to SARS-CoV-2 and coronaviruses (dated by TCRdb to about 2021). Libraries were prepared through the immunoSEQ multiplex PCR assay. In its TCRdb copy, this immuneACCESS table keeps in-frame sequences only and misses some clones. Where compared with another copy, unresolved V genes explain less than half of these, and the others have no known cause. Recorded for this sample are more than 20,000 clones; 74% of them occurred a single time. Together, the top ten hold around 12% of the sample. CD4+ T cells from unexposed donors were collected before the COVID-19 pandemic (2011-2018). Following 10 days of culture, the EasySep CD4+ T cell isolation kit was used to isolate CD4+ T cells. No antigen has been identified for these receptors. Sequences were obtained from CD4+ T cells from PBMCs, cultured in vitro. All receptors come from a human donor in good health.

The CDR3 DNA is TGCAGTGCTAGTGCACTTCGACAGGGAGGATCCGATGAGCAGTTCTTC. This encodes CSASALRQGGSDEQFF. The chain links TRBV20-1 to TRBJ2-1, with a possible D match to TRBD1 (7 bases). With 3 bases removed from V and 8 bases from J, the gap between germline ends came to 23 bases. Germline V gives CDR1 DFQATT, CDR2 SNEGSKA (reference sequence). The CDR3 extends over 16 amino acids.

J is TRBJ1-2 and V is TRBV12-3 or TRBV12-4; no reliable D call. CDR3 length equals 11 residues. V was pared by 7 bases and J by 4 bases, with 7 bases between. The CDR3 spells CASTPGYGYTF. In DNA form, the CDR3 reads TGTGCCAGCACCCCTGGCTATGGCTACACCTTC.

This clone was picked up a small number of times. V and J are TRBV4-1 and TRBJ2-7; tentatively, D is TRBD2 (5 bases). Germline CDR1 and CDR2: MGHRA and YSYEKL. The CDR3 loop spans 15 amino acids. Trimming took off 1 base at V and 1 base at J, with 11 bases between the two ends. The CDR3 is CASSQGPSGSYEQYF. DNA for the CDR3: TGCGCCAGCAGCCAAGGCCCGTCGGGGTCCTACGAGCAGTACTTC.

This clone was picked up a small number of times. The chain has TRBV3-1 (or the pseudogene TRBV3-2) and TRBJ1-1; D gene ambiguous. The germline V gene encodes CDR1 LGHDT and CDR2 YNNKEL (reference sequence). V dropped 3 bases and J dropped 3 bases, with 14 bases sitting between them. The CDR3 contains 15 residues. CDR3 amino acids: CASSHNPSTDTEAFF. As DNA, the CDR3 is TGTGCCAGCAGCCACAACCCCTCGACGGACACTGAAGCTTTCTTT.

The chain is built from TRBV30 and TRBJ1-4, with D unresolved. The germline CDR1 and CDR2 sequences are GTSNPN and SVGIG (reference sequence). The CDR3 is made up of 10 amino acids. Deletions cut 2 bases from V and 8 bases from J, with 3 bases between. Here the CDR3 reads CAWSREKLFF. CDR3 DNA sequence: TGTGCCTGGAGTAGGGAAAAACTGTTTTTT. The entire variable domain, with the rest obtained from reference TRBV30 and TRBJ1-4, is as follows: SQTIHQWPATLVQPVGSPLSLECTVEGTSNPNLYWYRQAAGRGLQLLFYSVGIGQISSEVPQNLSASRPQDRQFILSSKKLLLSDSGFYLCAWSREKLFFGSGTQLSVL.

J is TRBJ2-7 and V is TRBV19; D might be TRBD2 (6 bases). The CDR3 is 11 amino acids. Germline CDR1 reads LNHDA; CDR2 reads SQIVND (reference sequence). V gave up 3 bases and J gave up 7 bases, with 7 bases separating them. The CDR3: CASSIGSEQYF. The CDR3 DNA reads as TGTGCCAGTAGTATCGGGAGTGAGCAGTACTTC.

This clone was observed a handful of times. V gene TRBV7-9 combines with J gene TRBJ1-4; D not certain. The CDR3 sequence is 16 residues long. Trimming left V 1 base short and J 7 bases short, with 16 bases between. CDR1 is SEHNR, CDR2 FQNEAQ, per germline (reference sequence). The CDR3, as DNA: TGTGCCAGCAGCTTAGAGGAGCTCCCTGGAGGTGAAAAACTGTTTTTT. This encodes CASSLEELPGGEKLFF. Full variable domain (remainder filled in from reference TRBV7-9 and TRBJ1-4): DTGVSQNPRHKITKRGQNVTFRCDPISEHNRLYWYRQTLGQGPEFLTYFQNEAQLEKSRLLSDRFSAERPKGSFSTLEIQRTEQGDSAMYLCASSLEELPGGEKLFFGSGTQLSVL.

This chain links TRBV30 with TRBJ1-5; D remains ambiguous. V was pared by 2 bases and J by 6 bases, with 11 bases between. The CDR3 covers 13 residues. Germline V gene data show CDR1 as GTSNPN and CDR2 as SVGIG (reference sequence). CDR3 region: CAWSSHVTQPQHF. The CDR3 DNA reads as TGTGCCTGGAGTTCACACGTGACTCAGCCCCAGCATTTT.

Here the CDR3 DNA reads TGTGCCAGCCTGACTAGCGGGAGCTCCTACGAGCAGTACTTC. It yields the protein CASLTSGSSYEQYF. The chain has TRBV2 and TRBJ2-7, with 12 positions matching TRBD2. The CDR3 totals 14 residues. The trim removed 8 bases at V and 0 bases at J, leaving 2 bases unmatched. Germline V gene lookup returns CDR1 SNHLY and CDR2 FYNNEI.

The count of this clone is one. This chain links TRBV28 with TRBJ1-2; 7 bases line up with TRBD1. Trimming at V came to 2 bases and at J to 4 bases, leaving 4 bases not matched to a gene. Germline CDR1 MDHEN, CDR2 SYDVKM. This CDR3 spans 14 amino acids. The CDR3 coding sequence is TGTGCCAGCAGTTTAGGGACAGACGTCTATGGCTACACCTTC. Protein: CASSLGTDVYGYTF.

The chain combines TRBV29-1 with TRBJ1-1; the match to TRBD1 covers 9 bases. The CDR3 length is 14 residues. Germline loops: CDR1 SQVTM, CDR2 ANQGSEA. Trimming at V came to 5 bases and at J to 1 base, leaving 5 bases not matched to a gene. The CDR3 sequence: CSVYRDRANTEAFF. CDR3 DNA: TGCAGCGTTTACCGGGACAGGGCGAACACTGAAGCTTTCTTT. Full variable domain (missing parts from reference TRBV29-1 and TRBJ1-1): SAVISQKPSRDICQRGTSLTIQCQVDSQVTMMFWYRQQPGQSLTLIATANQGSEATYESGFVIDKFPISRPNLTFSTLTVSNMSPEDSSIYLCSVYRDRANTEAFFGQGTRLTVV.

This chain uses TRBV11-2 with TRBJ2-3; TRBD2 aligns across 8 bases. J lost 2 bases, V lost 5 bases, and 15 bases had no gene match. Germline assignment: CDR1 SGHAT and CDR2 FQNNGV. CDR3 size: 18 residues. Here the CDR3 DNA reads TGTGCCAGCAGCCCACCGGGAGGCGGGAGGAGGGTCACAGATACGCAGTATTTT. Residues: CASSPPGGGRRVTDTQYF.

Only a few counts were recorded for this clone. J is TRBJ2-7 and V is TRBV6-1; 12 bases match TRBD2. The CDR3 is 16 amino acids. J gave up 5 bases and V 0 bases, and 5 bases lay outside the gene matches. The germline CDR1 and CDR2 sequences are MNHNS and SASEGT. The CDR3 region has the DNA TGTGCCAGCAGTGAAGCGCGGACTAGCGGGAAGAACGAGCAGTACTTC. It codes for CASSEARTSGKNEQYF.

The rearrangement links TRBV21-1 to TRBJ1-6; the D call of TRBD1 is as the table states it, not checked on the DNA. TRBV21-1 is a known pseudogene. This CDR3 has 20 residues. The CDR3 DNA follows: TGTGCCAGCAGGAAAATACTTCGAAAGAGGGACAGGGACCCTTTTCGACCCCTCCACTTT. Translating gives CASRKILRKRDRDPFRPLHF.

Relative to its sample, this clone is medium-sized (0.01 to 0.1%). This chain connects TRBV12-3 or TRBV12-4 to TRBJ1-3; tentatively, D is TRBD1 (5 bases). With 6 bases removed from V and 0 bases from J, the gap between germline ends came to 6 bases. The CDR3 covers 13 residues. The CDR3 region is CASRQGSGNTIYF. CDR3 in DNA: TGTGCCAGCAGGCAGGGCTCTGGAAACACCATATATTTT.

This rearrangement joins TRBV18 to TRBJ2-7, with 7 positions matching TRBD2. V trimming: 0 bases; J trimming: 7 bases; junction bases outside the gene matches: 6. Germline values: CDR1 KGHSH, CDR2 LQKENI. The CDR3 length is 14 residues. The CDR3 region has the DNA TGTGCCAGCTCACCACCGGCGGGAGAAGGTGAGCAGTACTTC. Residues: CASSPPAGEGEQYF.

This chain joins TRBV10-1 and TRBJ2-1; TRBD2 aligns across 9 bases. V lost 5 bases, J lost 0 bases, and 5 bases stayed unmatched. From germline, CDR1 is WNHNN and CDR2 SYGVQD (reference sequence). The CDR3 is made up of 16 amino acids. CDR3 amino acids: CASSPGLAGSYNEQFF. CDR3 nucleotide sequence: TGCGCCAGCAGTCCGGGACTAGCAGGCTCCTACAATGAGCAGTTCTTC.

V usage is TRBV6-1 and J usage is TRBJ2-7; 8 bases agree with TRBD2. Germline CDR1 and CDR2: MNHNS and SASEGT. The CDR3 is made up of 15 amino acids. The trim removed 2 bases at V and 3 bases at J, leaving 6 bases unmatched. The CDR3 sequence is CASSESAGGLYEQYF. The CDR3 bases are TGTGCCAGCAGTGAATCGGCGGGAGGACTCTACGAGCAGTACTTC.

The chain couples TRBV23-1 to TRBJ2-1; a possible D gene is TRBD2 (6 bases). TRBV23-1 is given ORF status, its function remaining uncertain. With 1 base removed from V and 0 bases from J, the gap between germline ends came to 19 bases. The CDR3 is made up of 19 amino acids. The CDR3: CASSQWGSRDGSSYNEQFF. CDR3 DNA sequence: TGCGCCAGCAGTCAATGGGGATCCCGGGACGGGAGCTCCTACAATGAGCAGTTCTTC.

This clone occurred a few times. J is TRBJ1-5 and V is TRBV19; 9 nucleotides align to TRBD1. The J segment lost 0 bases and the V segment lost 3 bases, leaving 9 bases of the junction unmatched. The CDR3 spans 18 residues. Germline CDR1 LNHDA, CDR2 SQIVND (reference sequence). CDR3 nucleotides: TGTGCCAGTAGTATTCAGGGACAGGGTGTCGGTAGCAATCAGCCCCAGCATTTT. Translated: CASSIQGQGVGSNQPQHF.

V is TRBV6-6 and J is TRBJ1-2; D is ambiguous. CDR3 length equals 12 residues. The V gene lost 6 bases and the J gene lost 3 bases, with 8 bases spanning the gap. Germline V gives CDR1 MNHNY, CDR2 SVGAGI (reference sequence). The CDR3 DNA follows: TGTGCCAGCAGCTACAGCGACTATGGCTACACCTTC. It is translated as CASSYSDYGYTF.

V gene TRBV28 combines with J gene TRBJ2-5; 9 bases are shared with TRBD2. The CDR3 consists of 16 residues. CDR1 and CDR2 from the germline V gene are MDHEN and SYDVKM. V was pared by 10 bases and J by 0 bases, with 12 bases of the junction left unmatched. The CDR3 DNA reads as TGTGCCACGGGAAGGCTGGCTAGCGGGGACCAAGAGACCCAGTACTTC. Residues: CATGRLASGDQETQYF.

This rearrangement joins TRBV5-1 to TRBJ1-4; 9 bases are shared with TRBD1. In germline, CDR1 is SGHRS, CDR2 YFSETQ. Trimming took 4 bases from V and 8 from J; bases not matched to a gene: 6. The CDR3 runs 14 residues. The CDR3 DNA reads as TGCGCCAGCAGCCCCGGGACAGGGACGGAAAAACTGTTTTTT. As protein: CASSPGTGTEKLFF.

The rearrangement uses TRBV5-5 and TRBJ2-7, with 11 nucleotides matching TRBD2. Germline lookup yields CDR1 SGHKS and CDR2 YYEKEE (reference sequence). V shed 7 bases and J 2 bases; nucleotides not matched to a gene: 14. CDR3 length equals 17 residues. The CDR3 spells CASQRRGTSGEPYEQYF. The CDR3, as DNA: TGTGCCAGCCAAAGGAGGGGGACTAGCGGAGAACCCTACGAGCAGTACTTC.

This rearrangement joins TRBV10-3 to TRBJ1-2, with 10 bases identical to TRBD1. Per the germline V gene, CDR1 is ENHRY and CDR2 is SYGVKD. CDR3 length: 15 residues. The trim removed 6 bases at V and 3 bases at J, leaving 7 bases unmatched. The CDR3, as DNA: TGTGCCATCAGCATGACAGGGGGCGCGGACTATGGCTACACCTTC. It specifies CAISMTGGADYGYTF.

CDR3 region: CASSPSGRLSSYEQYF. The CDR3 DNA follows: TGTGCCAGCAGCCCCAGCGGCAGGCTCAGCTCCTACGAGCAGTACTTC. J is TRBJ2-7 and V is TRBV14, with a possible D match to TRBD2 (5 bases). The CDR3 runs to 16 residues. V lost 4 bases and J lost 0, with 16 bases in between. Germline V gene data show CDR1 as SGHDN and CDR2 as FVKESK.

J is TRBJ2-7 and V is TRBV4-2; the D gene is possibly TRBD1 (6 bases). Deletions cut 1 base from V and 4 bases from J, with 14 bases between. Germline CDR1 is LGHNA and CDR2 is YNFKEQ. CDR3 size: 15 residues. CDR3 nucleotides: TGTGCCAGCAGCCAAGGGCAGGGGAGTATTTACGAGCAGTACTTC. Translation gives CASSQGQGSIYEQYF.